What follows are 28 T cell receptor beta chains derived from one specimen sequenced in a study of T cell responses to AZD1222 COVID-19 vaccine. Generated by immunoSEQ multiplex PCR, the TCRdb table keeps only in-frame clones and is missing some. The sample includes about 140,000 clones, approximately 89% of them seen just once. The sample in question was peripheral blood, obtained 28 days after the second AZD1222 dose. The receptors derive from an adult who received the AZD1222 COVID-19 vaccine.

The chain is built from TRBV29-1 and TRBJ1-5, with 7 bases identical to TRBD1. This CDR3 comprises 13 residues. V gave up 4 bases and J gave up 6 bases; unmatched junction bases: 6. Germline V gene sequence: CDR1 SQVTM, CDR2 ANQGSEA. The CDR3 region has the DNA TGCAGCGTTGGACAGGGAGTAGGTCAGCCCCAGCATTTT. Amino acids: CSVGQGVGQPQHF.

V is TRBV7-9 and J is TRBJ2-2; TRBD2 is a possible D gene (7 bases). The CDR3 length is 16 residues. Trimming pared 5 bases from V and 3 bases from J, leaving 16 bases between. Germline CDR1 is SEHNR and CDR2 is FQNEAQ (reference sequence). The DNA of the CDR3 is TGTGCCAGCAGCCCCTGGGGGGGCACAGACACCGGGGAGCTGTTTTTT. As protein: CASSPWGGTDTGELFF.

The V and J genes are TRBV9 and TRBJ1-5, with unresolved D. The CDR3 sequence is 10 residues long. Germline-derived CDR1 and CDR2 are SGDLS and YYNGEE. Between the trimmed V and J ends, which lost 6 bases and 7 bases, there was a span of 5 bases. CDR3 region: CASIQQPQHF. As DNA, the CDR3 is TGTGCCAGCATACAGCAGCCCCAGCATTTT. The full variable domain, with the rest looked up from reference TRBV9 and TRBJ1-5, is DSGVTQTPKHLITATGQRVTLRCSPRSGDLSVYWYQQSLDQGLQFLIQYYNGEERAKGNILERFSAQQFPDLHSELNLSSLELGDSALYFCASIQQPQHFGDGTRLSIL.

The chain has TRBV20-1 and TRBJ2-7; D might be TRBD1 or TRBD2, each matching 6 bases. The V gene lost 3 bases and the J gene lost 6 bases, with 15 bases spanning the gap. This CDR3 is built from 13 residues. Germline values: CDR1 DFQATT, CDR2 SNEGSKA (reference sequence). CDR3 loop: CSASGDWGREQYF. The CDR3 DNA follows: TGCAGTGCTAGTGGGGACTGGGGGCGCGAGCAGTACTTC.

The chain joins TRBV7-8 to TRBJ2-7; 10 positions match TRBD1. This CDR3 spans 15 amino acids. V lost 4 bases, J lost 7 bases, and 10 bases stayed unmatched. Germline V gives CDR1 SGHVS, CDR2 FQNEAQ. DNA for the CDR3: TGTGCCAGCAGCTCCCATGGGACAGGGGAAGGAGAGCAGTACTTC. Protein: CASSSHGTGEGEQYF.

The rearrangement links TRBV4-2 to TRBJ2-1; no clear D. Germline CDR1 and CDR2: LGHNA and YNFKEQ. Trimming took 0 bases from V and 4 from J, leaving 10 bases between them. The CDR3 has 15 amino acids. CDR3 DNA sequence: TGTGCCAGCAGCCAAGAGAGTTCGTGGTACAATGAGCAGTTCTTC. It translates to CASSQESSWYNEQFF.

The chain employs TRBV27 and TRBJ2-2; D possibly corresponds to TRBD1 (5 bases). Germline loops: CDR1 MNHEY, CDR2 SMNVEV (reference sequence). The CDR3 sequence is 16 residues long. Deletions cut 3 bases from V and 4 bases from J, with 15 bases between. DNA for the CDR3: TGTGCCAGCAGTTTGGCGAAGGGGCTTGTCACCGGGGAGCTGTTTTTT. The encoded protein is CASSLAKGLVTGELFF.

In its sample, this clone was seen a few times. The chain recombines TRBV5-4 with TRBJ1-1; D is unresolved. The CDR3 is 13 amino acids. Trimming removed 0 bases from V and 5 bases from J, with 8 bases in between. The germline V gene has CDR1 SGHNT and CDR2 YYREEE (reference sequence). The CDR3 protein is CASSLGSRTEAFF. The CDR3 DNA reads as TGTGCCAGCAGCTTGGGTAGCAGAACTGAAGCTTTCTTT.

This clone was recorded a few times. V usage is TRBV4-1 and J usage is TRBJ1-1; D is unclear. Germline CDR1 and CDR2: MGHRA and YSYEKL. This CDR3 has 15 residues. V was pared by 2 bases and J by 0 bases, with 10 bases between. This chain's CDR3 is CASSQQTEVNTEAFF. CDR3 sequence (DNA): TGCGCCAGCAGCCAACAGACTGAGGTGAACACTGAAGCTTTCTTT.

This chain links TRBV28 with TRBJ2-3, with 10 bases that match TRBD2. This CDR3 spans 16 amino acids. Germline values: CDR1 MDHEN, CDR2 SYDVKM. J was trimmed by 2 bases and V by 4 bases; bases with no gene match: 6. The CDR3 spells CASSSPLAGYTDTQYF. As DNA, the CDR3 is TGTGCCAGCAGTTCCCCACTAGCGGGGTACACAGATACGCAGTATTTT.

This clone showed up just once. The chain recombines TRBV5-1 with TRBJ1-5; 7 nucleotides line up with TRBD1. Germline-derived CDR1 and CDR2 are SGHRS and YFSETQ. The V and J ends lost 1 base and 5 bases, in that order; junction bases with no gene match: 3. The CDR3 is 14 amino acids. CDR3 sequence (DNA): TGCGCCAGCAGCTTGTTTCAGGGGGATCAGCCCCAGCATTTT. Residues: CASSLFQGDQPQHF.

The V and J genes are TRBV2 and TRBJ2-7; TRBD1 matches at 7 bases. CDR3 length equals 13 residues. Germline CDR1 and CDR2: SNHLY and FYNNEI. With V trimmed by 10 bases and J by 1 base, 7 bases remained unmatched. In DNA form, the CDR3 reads TGTGCCACCGCTCGACAGGGTTCCTACGAGCAGTACTTC. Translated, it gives CATARQGSYEQYF.

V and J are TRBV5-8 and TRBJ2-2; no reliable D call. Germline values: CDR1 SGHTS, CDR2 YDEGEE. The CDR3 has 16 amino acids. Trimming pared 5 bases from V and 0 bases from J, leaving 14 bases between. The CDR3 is CASRHGRHPNTGELFF. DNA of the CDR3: TGTGCCAGCAGACACGGAAGACACCCGAACACCGGGGAGCTGTTTTTT.

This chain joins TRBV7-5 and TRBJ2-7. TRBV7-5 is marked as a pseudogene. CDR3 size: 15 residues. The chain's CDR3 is CARGLLGFIRDEQYF. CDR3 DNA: TGTGCCAGAGGCTTGTTAGGGTTCATAAGAGACGAGCAGTACTTC.

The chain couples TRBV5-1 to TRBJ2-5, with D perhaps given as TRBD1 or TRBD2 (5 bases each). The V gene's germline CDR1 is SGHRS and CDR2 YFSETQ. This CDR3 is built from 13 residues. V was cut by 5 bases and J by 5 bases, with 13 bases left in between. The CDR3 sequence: CASRPTWGETQYF. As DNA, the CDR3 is TGCGCCAGCAGACCCACCTGGGGGGAGACCCAGTACTTC.

The CDR3 loop is CASSQDNSWTGYGYTF. For the CDR3, the DNA is TGCGCCAGCAGCCAAGATAACTCATGGACAGGTTATGGCTACACCTTC. The rearrangement links TRBV4-3 to TRBJ1-2; 7 positions agree with TRBD1. The CDR3 consists of 16 residues. Germline lookup yields CDR1 LGHNA and CDR2 YSLEER. V lost 0 bases, J lost 5 bases, and 9 bases stayed unmatched.

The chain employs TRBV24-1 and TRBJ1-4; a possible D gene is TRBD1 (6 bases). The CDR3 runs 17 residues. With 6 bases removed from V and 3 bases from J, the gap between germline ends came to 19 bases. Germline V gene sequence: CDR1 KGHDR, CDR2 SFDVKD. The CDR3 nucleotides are TGTGCCACCAGTCTCTACCAGAACAGGGTCCCTAATGAAAAACTGTTTTTT. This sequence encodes CATSLYQNRVPNEKLFF.

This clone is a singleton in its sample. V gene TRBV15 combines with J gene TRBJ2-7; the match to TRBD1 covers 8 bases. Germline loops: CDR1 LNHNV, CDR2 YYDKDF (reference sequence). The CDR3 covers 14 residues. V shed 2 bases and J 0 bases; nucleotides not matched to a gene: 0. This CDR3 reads CATSRTGGSYEQYF. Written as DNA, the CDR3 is TGTGCCACCAGCAGAACAGGGGGCTCCTACGAGCAGTACTTC.

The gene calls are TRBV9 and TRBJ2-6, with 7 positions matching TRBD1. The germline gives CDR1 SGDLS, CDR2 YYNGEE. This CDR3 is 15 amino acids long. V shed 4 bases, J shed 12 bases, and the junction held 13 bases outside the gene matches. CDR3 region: CASSTGDRAFGVLTF. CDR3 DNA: TGTGCCAGCAGCACCGGAGACAGGGCTTTTGGCGTCCTGACTTTC.

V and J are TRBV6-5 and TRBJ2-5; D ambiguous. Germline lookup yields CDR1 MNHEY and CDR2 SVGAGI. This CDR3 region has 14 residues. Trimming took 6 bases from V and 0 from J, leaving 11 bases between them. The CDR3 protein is CASSNTNDQETQYF. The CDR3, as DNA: TGTGCCAGCAGCAATACAAACGACCAAGAGACCCAGTACTTC.

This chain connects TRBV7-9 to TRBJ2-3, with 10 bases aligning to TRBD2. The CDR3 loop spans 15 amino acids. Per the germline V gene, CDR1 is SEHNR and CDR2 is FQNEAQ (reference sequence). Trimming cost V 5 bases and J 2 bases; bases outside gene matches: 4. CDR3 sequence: CASSIGLAVTDTQYF. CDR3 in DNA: TGTGCCAGCAGCATCGGACTAGCGGTCACAGATACGCAGTATTTT.

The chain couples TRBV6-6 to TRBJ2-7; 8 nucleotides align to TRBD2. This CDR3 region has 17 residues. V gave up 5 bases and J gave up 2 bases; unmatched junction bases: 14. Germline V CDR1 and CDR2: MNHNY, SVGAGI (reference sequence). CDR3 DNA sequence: TGTGCCAGCAGTCGGGTTACAGCGGGGGCCATAGCCTACGAGCAGTACTTC. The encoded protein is CASSRVTAGAIAYEQYF.

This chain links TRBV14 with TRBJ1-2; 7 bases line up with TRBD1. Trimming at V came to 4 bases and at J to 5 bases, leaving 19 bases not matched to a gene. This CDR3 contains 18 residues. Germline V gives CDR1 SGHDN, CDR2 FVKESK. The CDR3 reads CASSRGTRAQGPFYGYTF. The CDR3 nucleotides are TGTGCCAGCAGCCGCGGAACTCGAGCACAGGGGCCATTTTATGGCTACACCTTC.

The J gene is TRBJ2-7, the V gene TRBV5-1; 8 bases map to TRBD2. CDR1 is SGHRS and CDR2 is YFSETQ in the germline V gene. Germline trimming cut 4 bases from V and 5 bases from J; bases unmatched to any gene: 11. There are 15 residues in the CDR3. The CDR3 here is CASSLIAGPLDEQYF. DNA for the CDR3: TGCGCCAGCAGCCTAATAGCGGGACCCCTAGACGAGCAGTACTTC.

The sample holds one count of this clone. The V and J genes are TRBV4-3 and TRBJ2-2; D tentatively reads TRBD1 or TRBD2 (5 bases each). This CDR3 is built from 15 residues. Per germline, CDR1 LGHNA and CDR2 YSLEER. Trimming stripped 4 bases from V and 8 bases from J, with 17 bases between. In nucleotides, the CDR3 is TGCGCCAGCAGCCCCCGGGACGGAGGTTCAGGGGAGCTGTTTTTT. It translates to CASSPRDGGSGELFF.

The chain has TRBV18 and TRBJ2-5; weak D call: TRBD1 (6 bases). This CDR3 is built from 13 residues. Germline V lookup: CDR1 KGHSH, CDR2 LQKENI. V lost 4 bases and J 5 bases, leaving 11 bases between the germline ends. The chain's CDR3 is CASSQGVAETQYF. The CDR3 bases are TGTGCCAGCTCACAGGGGGTGGCGGAGACCCAGTACTTC.

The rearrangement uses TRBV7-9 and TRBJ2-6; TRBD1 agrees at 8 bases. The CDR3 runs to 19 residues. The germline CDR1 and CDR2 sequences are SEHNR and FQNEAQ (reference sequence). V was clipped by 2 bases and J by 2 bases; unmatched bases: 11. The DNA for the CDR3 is TGTGCCAGCAGCTTAACAGGGGGGCTCGGAACAGCTGGGGCCAACGTCCTGACTTTC. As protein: CASSLTGGLGTAGANVLTF.

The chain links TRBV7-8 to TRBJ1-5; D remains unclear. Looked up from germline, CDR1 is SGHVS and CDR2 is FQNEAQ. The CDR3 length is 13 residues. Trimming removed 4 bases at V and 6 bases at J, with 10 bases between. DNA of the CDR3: TGTGCCAGCAGCTCGTCCCGTAGTCAGCCCCAGCATTTT. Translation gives CASSSSRSQPQHF. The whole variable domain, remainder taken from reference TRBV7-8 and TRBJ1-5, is GAGVSQSPRYKVAKRGQDVALRCDPISGHVSLFWYQQALGQGPEFLTYFQNEAQLDKSGLPSDRFFAERPEGSVSTLKIQRTQQEDSAVYLCASSSSRSQPQHFGDGTRLSIL.